Listed below are T cell receptor beta chains from one sample, sequenced in a study of T cell repertoires in aging, cancer and after chemotherapy. Using its own MiXCR run on the multiplex PCR reads, TCRdb lists one record per CDR3 protein. The table records around 12,000 distinct CDR3 sequences, around 30% of them present only once. The specimen was blood. Receptors originate from a human donor with a blood cancer. Each CDR3 is given with its conserved first and last residue. A D gene is named only where the DNA matches it firmly. Expanded clones are given a class, and other clones once, few, many or no size at all.

j_gene	v_gene	d_gene	abundance	CDR3nt	CDR3aa
TRBJ1-6	TRBV5-6	-	medium-sized	TGTGCCAGCAGCTTGGAAATGCAGGGAAGGGTTACACCCCTCCACTTT	CASSLEMQGRVTPLHF
TRBJ2-1	TRBV14	-	-	TGTGCCAGCAGCCAAACCCGGGACAACTCCTACAATGAGCAGTTCTTC	CASSQTRDNSYNEQFF
TRBJ2-3	TRBV6-4	-	medium-sized	TGTGCCAGCAGTGACTCGGCAGGTCCTAGCACAGATACGCAGTATTTT	CASSDSAGPSTDTQYF
TRBJ1-1	TRBV6-1	TRBD1	-	TGTGCCAGCAGTGAATCCGGACAGGGGTCCACTGAAGCTTTCTTT	CASSESGQGSTEAFF
TRBJ1-1	TRBV6-5	-	many	TGTGCCAGCAGTTACTTCCCCTCGAACACTGAAGCTTTCTTT	CASSYFPSNTEAFF
TRBJ1-1	TRBV15	-	few	TGTGCCACCACCGAGAGCATTAACCCGGGGGACACTGAAGCTTTCTTT	CATTESINPGDTEAFF
TRBJ1-1	TRBV7-9	-	-	TGTGCCAGAAGACCCTCCCGGGTCCTCAAGAACACTGAAGCTTTCTTT	CARRPSRVLKNTEAFF
TRBJ1-5	TRBV19	-	medium-sized	TGTGCCAGTAAGGGGGGCAATCAGCCCCAGCATTTT	CASKGGNQPQHF
TRBJ2-5	TRBV27	TRBD1	medium-sized	TGTGCCAGCAGTCCTCGACAGGGTAAAATCCAAGAGACCCAGTACTTC	CASSPRQGKIQETQYF
TRBJ1-2	TRBV15	-	many	TGTGCCACCAGCAGCGGGGGGCAGGGAGGCGGCTACACCTTC	CATSSGGQGGGYTF
TRBJ2-1	TRBV12-3/TRBV12-4	TRBD1	-	TGTGCCAGCAGTCGACAGGGTTTCGATGAGCAGTTCTTC	CASSRQGFDEQFF
TRBJ2-2	TRBV6-5	-	-	TGTGCCAGCAGTCAGATTGACACCGGGGAGCTGTTTTTT	CASSQIDTGELFF
TRBJ2-1	TRBV29-1	TRBD2	medium-sized	TGCAGCGTTGCGGGGGAGATGACTAGCGGATACAATGAGCAGTTCTTC	CSVAGEMTSGYNEQFF
TRBJ2-3	TRBV10-1	TRBD2	few	TGTGCCAGCACTCTAGCGGGCACAGATACGCAGTATTTT	CASTLAGTDTQYF
TRBJ2-3	TRBV18	-	many	TGTGCCAGCTCACCGGGAATTGGAGAGCCGGGGACGCAGTATTTT	CASSPGIGEPGTQYF
TRBJ2-3	TRBV6-6	-	many	TGTGCCAGCAGTTACAGGGGGGATACGCAGTATTTT	CASSYRGDTQYF
TRBJ1-2	TRBV5-1	-	few	TGCGCCAGCAGCCTAGGACACTTTGGCTACACCTTC	CASSLGHFGYTF
TRBJ2-5	TRBV19	TRBD1	medium-sized	TGTGCCAGTAGCCGCCGGGACAGGGTTGGGGAGACCCAGTACTTC	CASSRRDRVGETQYF
TRBJ1-6	TRBV27	-	many	TGTGCCAGCAGTTCAGGGAGATCAAATTCACCCCTCCACTTT	CASSSGRSNSPLHF
TRBJ1-4	TRBV6-1	TRBD1	few	TGTGCCAGCAGCTTACAGGGGGCTGGTGAAAAACTGTTTTTT	CASSLQGAGEKLFF
TRBJ2-7	TRBV18	-	few	TGTGCCAGCTCACCACCGGATCTATTCGACGAGCAGTACTTC	CASSPPDLFDEQYF
TRBJ2-2	TRBV4-2	-	-	TGCGCCAGCAGCCAAGATAGCTCCGCAGTCTACACCGGGGAGCTGTTTTTT	CASSQDSSAVYTGELFF
TRBJ2-1	TRBV29-1	TRBD1	medium-sized	TGCAGCGTTGACCCGGACAGGGGGCTCAATGAGCAGTTCTTC	CSVDPDRGLNEQFF
TRBJ2-7	TRBV6-1	TRBD2	-	TGTGCCATCAAGGAGGGAGGGCGATTTGAGCAGTACTTC	CAIKEGGRFEQYF
TRBJ2-1	TRBV14	TRBD1	-	TGTGCCAGCAGCCCCGCTGGACAGGGAACCTGGTACTACAATGAGCAGTTCTTC	CASSPAGQGTWYYNEQFF
TRBJ1-4	TRBV6-5	TRBD1	-	TGTGCCATCAGTCCGGACAGGGGAAATAAAAAACTGTTTTTT	CAISPDRGNKKLFF
TRBJ2-1	TRBV7-9	TRBD2	-	TGTGCCAGCAGCTTAGGGGCCAGCGGGAGTTTCGGGGAGCAGTTCTTC	CASSLGASGSFGEQFF
TRBJ2-1	TRBV13	TRBD2	medium-sized	TGTGCCAGCAGCTCTAGCGGGAGAGACTACAATGAGCAGTTCTTC	CASSSSGRDYNEQFF
TRBJ2-7	TRBV19	-	few	TGTGCCAGTACCTCCGTTGGGGGCCGGTCCTACGAGCAGTACTTC	CASTSVGGRSYEQYF
TRBJ1-1	TRBV10-3	-	-	TGTGCCATCGGGGGAGGGCCGGGTACTGAAGCTTTCTTT	CAIGGGPGTEAFF
TRBJ2-1	TRBV19	-	medium-sized	TGTGCCAGTAGTATTAGATCGCGGCGCCACAATGAGCAGTTCTTC	CASSIRSRRHNEQFF
TRBJ1-6	TRBV18	-	few	TGTGCCAGCTCACCACAGGACAGCCATAATTCACCCCTCCACTTT	CASSPQDSHNSPLHF
TRBJ1-1	TRBV30	TRBD1	-	TGTGCCTGGAGTTCGGGCAGGGGGCGATCGACTGAAGCTTTCTTT	CAWSSGRGRSTEAFF
TRBJ2-7	TRBV4-2	-	-	TGTGCCAGCAGCCCCGAAGCCGGGCTCTCCTACGAGCAGTACTTC	CASSPEAGLSYEQYF
TRBJ1-1	TRBV5-6	TRBD1	few	TGTGCCAGCAGCTTGGGGCAGGGGGCGGCAATGAACACTGAAGCTTTCTTT	CASSLGQGAAMNTEAFF
TRBJ2-7	TRBV30	-	medium-sized	TGTGCCTGGGGGCCGAGCTACGAGCAGTACTTC	CAWGPSYEQYF
TRBJ2-7	TRBV30	TRBD2	medium-sized	TGTGCCTGGAGTTTCCGGCCTAGCGGGGTTGGCGAGCAGTACTTC	CAWSFRPSGVGEQYF
TRBJ2-2	TRBV29-1	-	medium-sized	TGCAGCGTTGAAGACGATGGCGGGGAGCTGTTTTTT	CSVEDDGGELFF
TRBJ2-6	TRBV7-4	-	-	TGTGCCAGCAGCTTCGGCGCTCCTGGGGCCAACGTCCTGACTTTC	CASSFGAPGANVLTF
TRBJ2-1	TRBV6-2/TRBV6-3	TRBD1	many	TGTGCCAGCAGTTCAATCGCCGGGACAGGGTACAATGAGCAGTTCTTC	CASSSIAGTGYNEQFF
TRBJ2-3	TRBV6-6	TRBD2	-	TGTGCCAGCAGTAAGGGGACTAGCGGGGGTCCAGATACGCAGTATTTT	CASSKGTSGGPDTQYF
TRBJ2-7	TRBV30	TRBD1	many	TGTGCCTGGTCGAGGGATGCAGGACAGGGGTTATTTGGAGTCTACGAGCAGTACTTC	CAWSRDAGQGLFGVYEQYF
TRBJ2-1	TRBV5-1	TRBD1	-	TGCGCCAGCAGCTCGACAGGGGGACACAATGAGCAGTTCTTC	CASSSTGGHNEQFF
TRBJ1-3	TRBV12-3/TRBV12-4	-	few	TGTGCCAGCAGTTTCGGAGGGGTTGGAAACACCATATATTTT	CASSFGGVGNTIYF
TRBJ1-5	TRBV6-1	-	many	TGTGCCAGCAGTGAAGAGAGAAATAGCAATCAGCCCCAGCATTTT	CASSEERNSNQPQHF
TRBJ2-2	TRBV6-5	TRBD1	-	TGTGCCAGCAGTACCGGGACAGGGCCTTGGGCCGGGGAGCTGTTTTTT	CASSTGTGPWAGELFF